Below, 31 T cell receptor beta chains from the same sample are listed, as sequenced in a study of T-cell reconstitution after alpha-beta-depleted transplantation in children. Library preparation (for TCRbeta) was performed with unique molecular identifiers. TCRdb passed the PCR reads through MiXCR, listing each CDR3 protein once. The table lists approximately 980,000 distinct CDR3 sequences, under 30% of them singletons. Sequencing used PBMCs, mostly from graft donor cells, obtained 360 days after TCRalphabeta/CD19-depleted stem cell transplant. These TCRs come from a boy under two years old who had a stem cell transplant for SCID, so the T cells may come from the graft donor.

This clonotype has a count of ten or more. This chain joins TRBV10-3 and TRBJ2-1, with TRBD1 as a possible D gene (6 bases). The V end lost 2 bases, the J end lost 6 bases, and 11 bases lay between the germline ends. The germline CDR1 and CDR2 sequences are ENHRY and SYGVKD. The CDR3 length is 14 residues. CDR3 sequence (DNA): TGTGCCATCAGTGAGCAGGGGCTGGGCAATGAGCAGTTCTTC. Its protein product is CAISEQGLGNEQFF.

The chain's CDR3 is CASSYSYSPTGELFF. CDR3 bases: TGTGCCAGCAGTTACTCGTACTCCCCCACCGGGGAGCTGTTTTTT. V and J are TRBV6-5 and TRBJ2-2; no definite D call. Trimming left V 0 bases short and J 4 bases short, with 9 bases between. The CDR3 extends over 15 amino acids. The germline V gene encodes CDR1 MNHEY and CDR2 SVGAGI.

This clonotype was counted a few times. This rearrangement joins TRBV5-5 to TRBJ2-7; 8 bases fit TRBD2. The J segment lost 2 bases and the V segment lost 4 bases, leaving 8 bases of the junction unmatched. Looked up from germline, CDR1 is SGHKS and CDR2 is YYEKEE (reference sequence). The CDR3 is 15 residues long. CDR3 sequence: CASSPGLVNPYEQYF. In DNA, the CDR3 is TGTGCCAGCAGCCCGGGACTAGTGAACCCCTACGAGCAGTACTTC.

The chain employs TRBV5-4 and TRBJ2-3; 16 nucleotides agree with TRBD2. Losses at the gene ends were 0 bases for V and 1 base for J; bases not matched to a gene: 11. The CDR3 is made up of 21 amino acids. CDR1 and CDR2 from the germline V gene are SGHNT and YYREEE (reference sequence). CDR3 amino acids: CASSLVIGTSGGAGGTDTQYF. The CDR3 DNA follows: TGTGCCAGCAGCTTGGTTATCGGGACTAGCGGGGGGGCAGGTGGCACAGATACGCAGTATTTT.

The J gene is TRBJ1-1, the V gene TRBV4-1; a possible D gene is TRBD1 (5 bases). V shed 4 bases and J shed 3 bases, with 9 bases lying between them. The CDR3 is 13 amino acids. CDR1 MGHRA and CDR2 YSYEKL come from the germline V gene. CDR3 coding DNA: TGCGCCAGCAGCCGAGGCAGGGACACTGAAGCTTTCTTT. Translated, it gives CASSRGRDTEAFF.

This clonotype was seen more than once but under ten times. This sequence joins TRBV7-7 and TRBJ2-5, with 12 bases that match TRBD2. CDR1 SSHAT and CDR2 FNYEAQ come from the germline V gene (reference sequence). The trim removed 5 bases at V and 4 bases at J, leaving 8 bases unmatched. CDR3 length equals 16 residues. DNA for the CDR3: TGTGCCAGCAGCCCCCGGACTAGCGGGGAAGGAGAGACCCAGTACTTC. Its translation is CASSPRTSGEGETQYF.

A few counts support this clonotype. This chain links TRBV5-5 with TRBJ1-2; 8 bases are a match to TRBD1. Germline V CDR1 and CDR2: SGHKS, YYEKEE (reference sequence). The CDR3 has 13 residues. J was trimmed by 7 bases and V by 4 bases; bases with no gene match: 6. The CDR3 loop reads CASSAYRGSGYTF. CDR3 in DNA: TGTGCCAGCAGCGCGTACAGGGGGTCTGGCTACACCTTC.

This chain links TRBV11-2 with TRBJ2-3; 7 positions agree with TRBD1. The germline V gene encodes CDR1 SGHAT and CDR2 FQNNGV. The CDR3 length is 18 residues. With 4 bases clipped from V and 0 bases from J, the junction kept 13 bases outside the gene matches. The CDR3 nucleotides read TGTGCCAGCAGCTGGGACAGAGAGAGAGGGTCTAGCACAGATACGCAGTATTTT. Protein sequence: CASSWDRERGSSTDTQYF.

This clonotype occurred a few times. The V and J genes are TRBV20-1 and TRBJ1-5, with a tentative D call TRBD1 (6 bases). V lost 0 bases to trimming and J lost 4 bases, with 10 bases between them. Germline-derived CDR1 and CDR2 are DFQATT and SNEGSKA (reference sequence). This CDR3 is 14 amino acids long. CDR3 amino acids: CSARDWTANQPQHF. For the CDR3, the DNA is TGCAGTGCTAGAGATTGGACAGCGAATCAGCCCCAGCATTTT.

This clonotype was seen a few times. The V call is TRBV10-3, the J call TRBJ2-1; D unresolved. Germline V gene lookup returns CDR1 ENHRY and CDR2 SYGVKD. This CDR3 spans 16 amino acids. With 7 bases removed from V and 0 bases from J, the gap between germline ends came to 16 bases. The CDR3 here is CAINSRRGNSYNEQFF. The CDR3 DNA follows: TGTGCCATCAATTCTCGGCGCGGAAACTCCTACAATGAGCAGTTCTTC.

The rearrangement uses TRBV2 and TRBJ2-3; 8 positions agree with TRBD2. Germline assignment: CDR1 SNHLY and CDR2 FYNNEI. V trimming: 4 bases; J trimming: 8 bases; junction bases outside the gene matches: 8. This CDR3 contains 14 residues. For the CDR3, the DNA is TGTGCCAGCAGTGGACGGGGGGGCCGGGGTACGCAGTATTTT. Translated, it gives CASSGRGGRGTQYF.

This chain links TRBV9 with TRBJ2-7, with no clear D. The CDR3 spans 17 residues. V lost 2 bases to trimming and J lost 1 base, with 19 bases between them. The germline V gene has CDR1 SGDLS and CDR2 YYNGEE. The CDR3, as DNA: TGTGCCAGCAGCGTCCTACCTGGAGTAGCCGGGTCCTACGAGCAGTACTTC. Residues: CASSVLPGVAGSYEQYF.

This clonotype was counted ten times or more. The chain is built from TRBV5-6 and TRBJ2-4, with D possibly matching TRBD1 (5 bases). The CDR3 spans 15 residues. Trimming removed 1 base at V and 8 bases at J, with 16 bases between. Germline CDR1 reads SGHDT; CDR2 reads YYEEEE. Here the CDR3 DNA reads TGTGCCAGCAGCTTGTTTGCAGGGCCAATGGACATTCAGTACTTC. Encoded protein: CASSLFAGPMDIQYF.

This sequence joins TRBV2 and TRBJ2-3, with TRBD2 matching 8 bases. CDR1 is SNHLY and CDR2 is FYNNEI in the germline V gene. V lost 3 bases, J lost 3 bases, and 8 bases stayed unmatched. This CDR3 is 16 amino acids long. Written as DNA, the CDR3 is TGTGCCAGCAGTGACGGGGTAGCGGGGTGGACAGATACGCAGTATTTT. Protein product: CASSDGVAGWTDTQYF.

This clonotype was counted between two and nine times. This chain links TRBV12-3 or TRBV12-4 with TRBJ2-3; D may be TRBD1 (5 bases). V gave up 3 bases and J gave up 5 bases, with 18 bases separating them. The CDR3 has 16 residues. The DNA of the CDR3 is TGTGCCAGCAGTTTGGGTCCCCAGGGTGGGTTAGATACGCAGTATTTT. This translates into CASSLGPQGGLDTQYF.

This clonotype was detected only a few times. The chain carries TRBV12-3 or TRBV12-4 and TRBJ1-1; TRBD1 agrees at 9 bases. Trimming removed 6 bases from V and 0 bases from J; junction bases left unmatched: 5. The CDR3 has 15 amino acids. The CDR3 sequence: CASRGQGNLNTEAFF. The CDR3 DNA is TGTGCCAGCAGAGGACAGGGGAATCTGAACACTGAAGCTTTCTTT.

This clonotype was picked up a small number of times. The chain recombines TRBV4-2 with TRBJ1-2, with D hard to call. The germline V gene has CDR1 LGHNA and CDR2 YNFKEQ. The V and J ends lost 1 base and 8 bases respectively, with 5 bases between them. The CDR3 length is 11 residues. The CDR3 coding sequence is TGTGCCAGCAGCCAAGGGGAGGGCTACACCTTC. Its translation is CASSQGEGYTF.

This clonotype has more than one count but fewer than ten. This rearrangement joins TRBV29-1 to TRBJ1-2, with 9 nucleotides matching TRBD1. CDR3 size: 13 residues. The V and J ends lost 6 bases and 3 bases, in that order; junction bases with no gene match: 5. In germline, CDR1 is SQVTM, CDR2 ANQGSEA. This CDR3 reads CSVRTGVDYGYTF. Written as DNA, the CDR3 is TGCAGCGTCCGGACAGGGGTGGACTATGGCTACACCTTC.

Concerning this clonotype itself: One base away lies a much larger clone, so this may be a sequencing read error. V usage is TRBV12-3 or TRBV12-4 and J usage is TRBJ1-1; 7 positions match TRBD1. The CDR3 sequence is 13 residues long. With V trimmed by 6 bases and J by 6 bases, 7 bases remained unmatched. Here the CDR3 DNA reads TGTGCCAGCAGACGAACAGGGGCCTCTGAAGCTTTCTTT. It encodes CASRRTGASEAFF.

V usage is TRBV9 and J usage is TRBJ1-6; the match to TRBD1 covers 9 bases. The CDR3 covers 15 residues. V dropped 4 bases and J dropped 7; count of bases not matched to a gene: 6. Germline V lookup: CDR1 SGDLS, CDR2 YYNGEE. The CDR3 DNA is TGTGCCAGCAGCCCTCGACAGGGGGGGAATTCACCCCTCCACTTT. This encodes CASSPRQGGNSPLHF.

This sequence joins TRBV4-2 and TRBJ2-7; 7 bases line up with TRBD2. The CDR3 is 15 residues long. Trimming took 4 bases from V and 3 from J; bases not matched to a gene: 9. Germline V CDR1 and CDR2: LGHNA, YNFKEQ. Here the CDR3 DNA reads TGTGCCAGCAGCCCTTCGAGCGGGGTTGGCTACGAGCAGTACTTC. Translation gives CASSPSSGVGYEQYF.

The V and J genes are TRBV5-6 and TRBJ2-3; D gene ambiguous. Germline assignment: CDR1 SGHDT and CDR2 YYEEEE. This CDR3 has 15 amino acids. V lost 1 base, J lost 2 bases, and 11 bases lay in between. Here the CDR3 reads CASSLFVRSTDTQYF. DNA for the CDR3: TGTGCCAGCAGCTTGTTTGTAAGGTCCACAGATACGCAGTATTTT.

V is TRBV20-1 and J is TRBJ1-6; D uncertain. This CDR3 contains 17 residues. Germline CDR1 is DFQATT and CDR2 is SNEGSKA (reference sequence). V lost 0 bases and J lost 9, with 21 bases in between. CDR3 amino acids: CSARDKGPTGWGSPLHF. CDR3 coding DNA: TGCAGTGCTAGAGATAAGGGCCCGACGGGGTGGGGTTCACCCCTCCACTTT.

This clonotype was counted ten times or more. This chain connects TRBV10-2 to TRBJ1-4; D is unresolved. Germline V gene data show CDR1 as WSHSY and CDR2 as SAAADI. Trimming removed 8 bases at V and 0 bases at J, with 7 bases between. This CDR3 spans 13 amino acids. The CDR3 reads CASGRATNEKLFF. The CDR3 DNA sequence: TGCGCCAGCGGTCGGGCAACTAATGAAAAACTGTTTTTT.

This CDR3 is CASSAGQNPEAFF. In DNA form, the CDR3 reads TGCGCCAGCAGCGCGGGACAGAACCCCGAGGCTTTCTTT. The chain couples TRBV5-1 to TRBJ1-1, with 7 bases that match TRBD1. In germline, CDR1 is SGHRS, CDR2 YFSETQ. The junction had 11 bases not matched to a gene; V was cut back by 4 bases and J by 11 bases. The length of the CDR3 is 13 residues.

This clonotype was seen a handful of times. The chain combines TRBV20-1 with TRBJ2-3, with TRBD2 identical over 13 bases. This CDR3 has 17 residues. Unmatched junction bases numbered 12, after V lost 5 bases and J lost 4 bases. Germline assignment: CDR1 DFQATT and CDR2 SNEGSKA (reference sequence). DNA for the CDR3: TGCAGTGCTTTGACTAGCGGGGGGCGTCTTTATTCAGATACGCAGTATTTT. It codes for CSALTSGGRLYSDTQYF.

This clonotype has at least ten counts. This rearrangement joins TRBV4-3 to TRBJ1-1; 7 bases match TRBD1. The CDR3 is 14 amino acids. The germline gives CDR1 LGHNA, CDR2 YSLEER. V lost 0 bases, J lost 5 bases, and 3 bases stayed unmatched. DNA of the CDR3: TGCGCCAGCAGCCAAGATCAGGGGGGGACTGAAGCTTTCTTT. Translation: CASSQDQGGTEAFF.

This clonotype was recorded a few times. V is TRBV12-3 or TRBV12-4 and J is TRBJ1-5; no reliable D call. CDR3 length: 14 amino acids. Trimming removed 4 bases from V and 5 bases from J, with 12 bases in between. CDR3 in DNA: TGTGCCAGCAGTTCCCGGATGGCGGATCAGCCCCAGCATTTT. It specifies CASSSRMADQPQHF.

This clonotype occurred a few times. The CDR3 loop reads CASSYSGTEYNYEQYF. Here the CDR3 DNA reads TGTGCCAGCAGTTACTCGGGGACAGAATATAACTACGAGCAGTACTTC. The V and J genes are TRBV6-5 and TRBJ2-7, with TRBD1 identical over 7 bases. Germline V gives CDR1 MNHEY, CDR2 SVGAGI. The trim removed 0 bases at V and 3 bases at J, leaving 8 bases unmatched. CDR3 length: 16 amino acids.

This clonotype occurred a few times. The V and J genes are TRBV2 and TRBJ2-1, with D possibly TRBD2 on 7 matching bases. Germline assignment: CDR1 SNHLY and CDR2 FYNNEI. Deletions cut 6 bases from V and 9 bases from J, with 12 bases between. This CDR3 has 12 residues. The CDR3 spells CASRPGGAEQFF. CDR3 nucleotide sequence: TGTGCCAGCAGGCCTGGGGGGGCTGAGCAGTTCTTC.

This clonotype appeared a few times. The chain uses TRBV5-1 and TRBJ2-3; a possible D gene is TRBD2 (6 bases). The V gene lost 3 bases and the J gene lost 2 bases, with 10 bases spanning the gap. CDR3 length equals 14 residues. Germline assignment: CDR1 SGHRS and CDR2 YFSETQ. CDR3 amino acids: CASSSGRNTDTQYF. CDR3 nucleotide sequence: TGCGCCAGCAGCTCAGGGAGGAACACAGATACGCAGTATTTT.